Listed below are T cell receptor beta chains from one sample, sequenced in a study of human T cells and chemical hapten exposure. TCRdb used MiXCR to reprocess the RACE reads, holding one entry per CDR3 protein. Found here are about 57,000 distinct CDR3 sequences, about 9.3% of them singletons; the top ten hold 13%. The material was whole blood, obtained in connection with sensitization to the hapten diphenylcyclopropenone (DPC). Receptor source: a woman aged 40-49 years with alopecia areata. Some clones in this sample may be carry-over from other donors' samples. Each CDR3 is given without its conserved first and last residue.

J,V,length,CDR3
TRBJ2-3,TRBV3-1,10,ASSRNTDTQY
TRBJ1-1,TRBV29-1,12,STAPGQGFTEAF
TRBJ2-3,TRBV29-1,14,SVHVPGGGGTDTQY
TRBJ1-1,TRBV3-1,13,ASSDNQGAGTEAF
TRBJ1-5,TRBV12-5,15,ASGLPPLADNNQPQH
TRBJ2-3,TRBV7-6,11,ASSRRGTDTQY
TRBJ2-6,TRBV25-1,20,ASSEWGNERQGSPSGANVLT
TRBJ2-3,TRBV29-1,13,SVPKSDSLRDTQY
TRBJ1-2,TRBV28,9,ASSDRLGYT
TRBJ1-6,TRBV12-3/TRBV12-4,12,ASNNQGVDSPLH
TRBJ1-5,TRBV7-9,14,ASSLGLWDSNQPQH
TRBJ2-3,TRBV10-3,11,AISGDQGDTQY
TRBJ2-7,TRBV7-6,13,ASSSWTGSSYEQY
TRBJ2-7,TRBV2,11,ASVAGTTYEQY
TRBJ1-2,TRBV4-1,14,ASSLDSLNLAYGYT
TRBJ2-3,TRBV20-1,10,SAPQSTDTQY
TRBJ2-7,TRBV2,11,ASTRDSPGEQY
TRBJ1-5,TRBV20-1,13,SARDRVLSNQPQH